This T cell receptor beta chain appears in the sequencing data of a study of cytotoxic CD8 clonotypes in ibrutinib-treated CLL. To note about this clone: As yet, its antigen is unknown.

Study observations and caveats: Samples were collected at differing times from sustained-remission and progressing patients.

Data came from immunoSEQ multiplex PCR; TCRdb stores just in-frame clones and leaves some out. The sample records 300,000 to 400,000 clones, 67% being singletons. Per the germline V gene, CDR1 is SEHNR and CDR2 is FQNEAQ (reference sequence). CDR3 length: 15 amino acids. V was pared by 3 bases and J by 3 bases, with 15 bases between. The V and J genes are TRBV7-9 and TRBJ2-7; D might be TRBD1 (5 bases). The sequenced sample was PBMCs, obtained after 36 months of ibrutinib treatment. The receptor was isolated from a human donor with chronic lymphocytic leukemia. Here the CDR3 DNA reads TGTGCCAGCAGCTTGGACGCTAGGGGTGGCTACGAGCAGTACTTC. This encodes CASSLDARGGYEQYF.